This TCR beta chain was captured in a study of cytomegalovirus exposure and HLA in healthy donors. Study conclusions and caveats: Sequencing artifact likely explains a cluster of highly shared sequence variants. Confirmation was obtained in vitro that a few CMV-associated chains are specific for CMV antigens.

A remark on this clone: No antigen is known for it.

It was with 60 Vbeta and 13 Jbeta primers that the PCR ran. The protocol was immunoSEQ multiplex PCR, while the TCRdb copy is restricted to in-frame clones and leaves out a portion. The repertoire has about 150,000 clones, about 82% of them found once; the top ten carry 3.4%. The CDR3 has 16 residues. Germline assignment: CDR1 SEHNR and CDR2 FQNEAQ (reference sequence). V was trimmed by 3 bases and J by 5 bases, leaving 19 bases between them. The rearrangement links TRBV7-9 to TRBJ1-1, with a weak D call TRBD1 (6 bases). This sequence was found in a male donor in good health and CMV-seronegative. Sequenced sample: PBMCs. The CDR3 sequence is CASSLRGSLGDTEAFF. The CDR3 region has the DNA TGTGCCAGCAGCTTGAGGGGGTCACTGGGGGATACTGAAGCTTTCTTT.